The clone carrying this T cell receptor (beta chain) was observed a handful of times. Its specificity is unknown. The CDR3 contains 14 residues. The germline CDR1 and CDR2 sequences are MNHEY and SVGEGT. V lost 4 bases and J lost 7; bases outside the gene matches: 3. This sample stems from a study of T cell responses to AZD1222 COVID-19 vaccine. Findings and limits, study-wide: Baseline seropositives among AZD1222 recipients totaled only 5 to 7.

Second doses at about 4 or about 12 weeks were pooled. Clones were sequenced by immunoSEQ multiplex PCR, and TCRdb holds only the in-frame ones, with some missing. The sample yields roughly 150,000 clones, 87% seen once. The genes are TRBV6-2 or TRBV6-3 and TRBJ1-6; 8 nucleotides align to TRBD1. The sequence was collected from an adult who received the AZD1222 COVID-19 vaccine. The starting material was peripheral blood, obtained 28 days after the second AZD1222 dose. The DNA for the CDR3 is TGTGCCAGCAGTTCGGACAGGGAGAATTCACCCCTCCACTTT. Translated, it gives CASSSDRENSPLHF.